This TCR beta chain came from a study of cytomegalovirus exposure and HLA in healthy donors. Across the whole study: Earlier, 150 million to 200 million T cells were analyzed, and around 100 million unique TCR beta sequences were found among them.

Trimming cost V 1 base and J 8 bases, with 12 bases left between them. The germline gives CDR1 SGHRS, CDR2 YFSETQ. The CDR3 loop spans 13 amino acids. For this clone: Antigen: not known.

Whole-study findings and limits: Evidence from a later analysis indicated that most CMV-associated TCR beta chains looked HLA-restricted. In an earlier analysis, about 87% or about 30%: the productive usage of most TCR beta V segments. Per published accounts, TCR beta sequences correctly predicted the HLA-A and HLA-B alleles of most subjects.

The PCR had 60 Vbeta and 13 Jbeta primers. Profiling relied on immunoSEQ multiplex PCR, and the TCRdb table lists in-frame clones only, not all of them. The table records more than 150,000 clones, roughly 90% of them present only once. J is TRBJ1-1 and V is TRBV5-1; no firm D call. The sequence was collected from a girl under three years old in good health and CMV-seronegative. The specimen sequenced was PBMCs. CDR3 loop: CASSLSGITEAFF. The CDR3 nucleotides are TGCGCCAGCAGCTTGTCCGGGATTACCGAAGCTTTCTTT.